This TCR beta chain came from a study of monozygotic twins with inflammatory bowel disease. Starting material for each TCR library was about 3,500 ng of total RNA. UMIs were attached via template switching, each with a 6-nucleotide sample barcode. Using the 5' RACE reads, TCRdb records one entry per CDR3 protein without DNA. Found here are fewer than 110,000 distinct CDR3 sequences; the top ten clones hold approximately 2%. Germline V gene lookup returns CDR1 SGHTA and CDR2 FQGNSA. The CDR3 has 12 residues. Concerning this clonotype itself: Its antigen is as yet unknown.

Regarding the study as a whole: Twins classed as concordant or discordant showed no difference in repertoire similarity, possibly from limited power. IBD patients had lower TCRbeta diversity (inverse Simpson) than healthy co-twins.

The specimen sequenced was blood. The chain links TRBV7-2 to TRBJ2-1. The TCR originated in a human donor with ulcerative colitis or Crohn's disease, or a healthy co-twin of an affected twin (not recorded which). CDR3 residues: CASSLLVNEQFF. Based on the CDR3 plus reference TRBV7-2 and TRBJ2-1, the full variable domain is GAGVSQSPSNKVTEKGKDVELRCDPISGHTALYWYRQSLGQGLEFLIYFQGNSAPDKSGLPSDRFSAERTGGSVSTLTIQRTQQEDSAVYLCASSLLVNEQFFGPGTRLTVL.